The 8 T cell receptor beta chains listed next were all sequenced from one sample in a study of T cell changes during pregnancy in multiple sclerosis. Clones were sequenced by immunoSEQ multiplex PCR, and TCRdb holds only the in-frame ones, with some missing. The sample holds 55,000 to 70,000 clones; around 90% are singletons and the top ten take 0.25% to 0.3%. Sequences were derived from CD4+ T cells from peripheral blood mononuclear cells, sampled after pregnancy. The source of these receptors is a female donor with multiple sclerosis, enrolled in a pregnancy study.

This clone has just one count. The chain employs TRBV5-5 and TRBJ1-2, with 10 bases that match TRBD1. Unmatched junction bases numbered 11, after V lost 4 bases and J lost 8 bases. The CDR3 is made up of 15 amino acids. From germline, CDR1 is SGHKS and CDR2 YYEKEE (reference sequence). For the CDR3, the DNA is TGTGCCAGCAGCGGGTACCCCGGGACAGGGGAAGGCTACACCTTC. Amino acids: CASSGYPGTGEGYTF.

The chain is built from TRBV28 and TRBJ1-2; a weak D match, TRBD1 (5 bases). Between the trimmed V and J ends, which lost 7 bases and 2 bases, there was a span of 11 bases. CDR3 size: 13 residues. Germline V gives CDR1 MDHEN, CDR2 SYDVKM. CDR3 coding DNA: TGTGCCAGCACCGTGGGGCCGAACTATGGCTACACCTTC. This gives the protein CASTVGPNYGYTF.

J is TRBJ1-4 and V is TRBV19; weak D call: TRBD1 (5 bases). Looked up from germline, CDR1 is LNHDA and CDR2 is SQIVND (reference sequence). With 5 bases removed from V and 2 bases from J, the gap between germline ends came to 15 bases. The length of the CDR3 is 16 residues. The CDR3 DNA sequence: TGTGCCAGTAGTTCCGTGGGGAGGGGCACTAATGAAAAACTGTTTTTT. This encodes CASSSVGRGTNEKLFF.

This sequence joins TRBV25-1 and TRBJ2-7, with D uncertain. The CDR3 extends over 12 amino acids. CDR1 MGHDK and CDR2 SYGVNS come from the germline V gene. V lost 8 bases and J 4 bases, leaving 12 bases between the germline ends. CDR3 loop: CASRETGYEQYF. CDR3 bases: TGTGCCAGCCGCGAGACGGGTTACGAGCAGTACTTC.

Written as DNA, the CDR3 is TGTGCCTACACTCCAACCGGGTACCTAGCGACCTACGAGCAGTACTTC. This sequence encodes CAYTPTGYLATYEQYF. V usage is TRBV30 and J usage is TRBJ2-7; tentatively, D is TRBD2 (6 bases). The CDR3 is 16 amino acids. Germline V gene lookup returns CDR1 GTSNPN and CDR2 SVGIG (reference sequence). V was pared by 7 bases and J by 2 bases, with 24 bases between.

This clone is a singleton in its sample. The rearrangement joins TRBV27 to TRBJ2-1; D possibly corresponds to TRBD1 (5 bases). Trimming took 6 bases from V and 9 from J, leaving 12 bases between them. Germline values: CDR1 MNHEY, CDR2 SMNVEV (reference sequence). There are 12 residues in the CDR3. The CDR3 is CASRIRVPEQFF. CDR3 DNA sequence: TGTGCCAGCAGAATCAGGGTTCCTGAGCAGTTCTTC.

The CDR3 nucleotides read TGTGCCTGGAGGAGGGGGGGTTACGAGCAGTACTTC. Its protein product is CAWRRGGYEQYF. The chain recombines TRBV30 with TRBJ2-7, with TRBD2 as a possible D gene (7 bases). Looked up from germline, CDR1 is GTSNPN and CDR2 is SVGIG (reference sequence). The CDR3 length is 12 residues. V lost 3 bases and J 4 bases, leaving 10 bases between the germline ends.

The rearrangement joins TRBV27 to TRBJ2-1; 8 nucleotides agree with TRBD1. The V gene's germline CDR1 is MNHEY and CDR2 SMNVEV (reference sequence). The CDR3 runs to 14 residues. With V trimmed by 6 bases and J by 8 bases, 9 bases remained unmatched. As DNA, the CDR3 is TGTGCCAGCAGCCCCAGGGGGCTTATAGATGAGCAGTTCTTC. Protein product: CASSPRGLIDEQFF.